This T cell receptor beta chain was recovered during a study of blood T cell repertoires in COVID-19. Trimming shortened V by 4 bases and J by 7 bases, and 8 bases separated the two germline ends. Germline loops: CDR1 SGHRS, CDR2 YFSETQ. This CDR3 contains 11 residues. Source study methods: Scientists estimated how many nucleated cells there were by amplifying reference gene primers. TCRdb's copy holds only in-frame clones and misses some; the assay was immunoSEQ multiplex PCR. The V and J calls and clone size were taken over from that table, and D and trimming were inferred from the DNA. The sample yields roughly 300,000 clones, 85% seen once. This clone has just one count.

The TCR sequence derives from a woman aged 50 to 60 who had recovered from COVID-19. The chain couples TRBV5-1 to TRBJ2-5; possibly TRBD1 for D (5 bases). The specimen was PBMCs or T cells enriched from blood (not recorded which). The CDR3 region has the DNA TGCGCCAGCAGCGCTGGGGCGACCCAGTACTTC. Translation gives CASSAGATQYF.